This T cell receptor (beta chain) appears in the sequencing data of a study of CD8 T cells in Susac syndrome (dated by TCRdb to the late 2010s). With regard to the full study: Among the Susac syndrome patients who were sequenced, clinically active disease was present in roughly six and clinical remission was observed in fewer than 10. At blood withdrawal, Susac syndrome patients were either therapy-naive, taking corticosteroids (in some cases with IVIg as well), or taking IVIg alone. Whether CD8+ T cell activation and differentiation in Susac syndrome was antigen driven was tested using repertoire sequencing. The full study reports these points: In patients with Susac syndrome, the CD4+ T cell repertoire showed no detectable clonal expansion. The number of individuals in the TCR sequencing and HLA analysis was recognized as being relatively small.

On this clonotype itself: The target of this receptor is not known. Per-nucleotide qualities are absent, and no much larger clonotype sits a single base away.

RNA was extracted with the RNeasy kit and 0.5 to 1 ug was reverse transcribed using random hexamers. The immunoSEQ multiplex PCR assay, which covers 54 Vbeta and 13 Jbeta segments, was used to amplify TCR beta CDR3 regions. PCR amplification bias was corrected using a synthetic template baseline for primer optimization and computational correction. Per the authors' processing: Reads were assigned to V, D and J genes according to IMGT and analyzed in immunoSEQ Analyzer, with only productive sequences retained. Clonality was calculated as one minus the Shannon entropy normalized by log2 of the number of productive unique sequences. For each patient and control, public and private clones were evaluated within the 100 most prevalent clones. Clones were defined as Susac-specific if absent from the healthy and MS cohorts, from under 1,200 published viral clones and from other ImmuneACCESS disease sequences. TCRdb ran its own pipeline on the public reads, namely fastp trimming at Q25 and MiXCR clone calling, and kept in-frame beta chains. CDR3 protein duplicates are merged, each entry listing the most common genes and DNA. TCRdb's processing, not the authors' own work, is the source of the V and J calls. The sample table records 200,000 to 300,000 distinct CDR3 sequences; approximately 95% of these occur just once. Approximately 0.1% of the sample comes from the top ten.

Peripheral blood CD8+ and CD4+ T cells from healthy donors, Susac syndrome patients and multiple sclerosis patients were profiled by high-throughput TCR beta sequencing. Recently defined diagnostic criteria for definite or probable disease were met by the Susac syndrome patients. Bulk CD8+ and CD4+ T cells were purified by magnetic negative isolation, whereas CD8+ TEMRA cells were enriched by FACS. Blood was collected in EDTA tubes and processed within 24 hours, with PBMCs isolated through density gradient centrifugation. PBMCs destined for TCR sequencing were cryopreserved in liquid nitrogen and later thawed in a 37 °C water bath. The sorted or isolated CD4+, CD8+ and CD8+ TEMRA cells had a purity of 90% or higher. V is shortened by 5 bases, J by 2 bases, and the region joining them spans 11 bases. The CDR3 runs 13 residues from the cysteine to the phenylalanine. Left in the record is the CDR3 DNA by itself, 39 bases read in frame from the first base. From the germline V gene (reference sequence), CDR1 is DFQATT and CDR2 is SNEGSKA.

This TCR derives from a human donor with Susac syndrome. The receptor chain draws on TRBV20-1 and TRBJ2-3; the D gene assignment is ambiguous. Sequencing used CD4+ T cells from PBMCs. Read as DNA, the sequence is TGCAGTGCTGCCCGCCACTACACAGATACGCAGTATTTT. Its amino acids are CSAARHYTDTQYF.